The present T cell receptor beta chain was sequenced within a study of T cell responses to AZD1222 COVID-19 vaccine. Study-level results: Reports indicate that nearly half of spike-specific TCRs are directed at unmutated variant regions.

Details on this clone: Its antigen is still unknown. Other DNA sequences in this sample translate to the same CDR3.

Sequencing was performed with immunoSEQ multiplex PCR; in TCRdb, only in-frame clones are kept and a portion is missing. In the table there are about 130,000 clones, roughly 94% of which are singletons. CDR1 SGHTA and CDR2 FQGNSA come from the germline V gene. The J segment lost 3 bases and the V segment lost 3 bases, leaving 3 bases of the junction unmatched. This CDR3 is built from 15 residues. The receptor was derived from an adult in good health. This chain joins TRBV7-2 and TRBJ2-3, with 10 bases aligning to TRBD1. The source material was peripheral blood, sampled on day 0 of AZD1222 vaccination. The CDR3 loop reads CASSLRTGGTDTQYF. CDR3 DNA sequence: TGTGCCAGCAGCTTGAGGACAGGGGGGACAGATACGCAGTATTTT.